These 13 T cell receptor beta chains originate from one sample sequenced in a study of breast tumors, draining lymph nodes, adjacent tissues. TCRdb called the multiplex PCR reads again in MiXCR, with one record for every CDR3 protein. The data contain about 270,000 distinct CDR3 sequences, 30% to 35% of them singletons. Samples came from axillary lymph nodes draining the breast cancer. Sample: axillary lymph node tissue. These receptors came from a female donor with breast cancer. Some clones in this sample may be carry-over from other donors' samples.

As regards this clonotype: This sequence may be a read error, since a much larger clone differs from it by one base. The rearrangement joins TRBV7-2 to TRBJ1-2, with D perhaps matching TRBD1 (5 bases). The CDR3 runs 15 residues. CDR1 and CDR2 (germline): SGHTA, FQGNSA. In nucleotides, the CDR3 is TGTGCCAGCAGCTTAGACCTCGTGACAGTTATCGGCTACCCCTTC. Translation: CASSLDLVTVIGYPF.

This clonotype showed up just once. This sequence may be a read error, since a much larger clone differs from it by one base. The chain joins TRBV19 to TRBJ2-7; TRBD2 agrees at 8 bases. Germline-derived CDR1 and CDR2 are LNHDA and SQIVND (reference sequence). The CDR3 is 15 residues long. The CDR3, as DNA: TGTGCCAGTAGACCCGCGGGAGGCCCCTCCTACGGGCAGTACTTC. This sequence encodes CASRPAGGPSYGQYF.

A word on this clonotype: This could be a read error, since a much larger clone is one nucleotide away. The CDR3 here is CAWMSGRRPLRF. The CDR3 DNA reads as TGTGCCTGGATGTCTGGCAGGAGACCCCTTAGGTTC. J is TRBJ2-7 and V is TRBV30; no clear D. The CDR3 covers 12 residues. CDR1 and CDR2 (germline): GTSNPN, SVGIG (reference sequence).

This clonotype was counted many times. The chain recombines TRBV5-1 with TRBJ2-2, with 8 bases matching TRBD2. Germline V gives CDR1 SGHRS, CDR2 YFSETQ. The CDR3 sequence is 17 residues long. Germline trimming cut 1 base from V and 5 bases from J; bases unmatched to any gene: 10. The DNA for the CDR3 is TGCGCCAGCAGCTTGTTGGGGGCGGGAGGAGGAACCGGGGAGCTGTTTTTT. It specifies CASSLLGAGGGTGELFF.

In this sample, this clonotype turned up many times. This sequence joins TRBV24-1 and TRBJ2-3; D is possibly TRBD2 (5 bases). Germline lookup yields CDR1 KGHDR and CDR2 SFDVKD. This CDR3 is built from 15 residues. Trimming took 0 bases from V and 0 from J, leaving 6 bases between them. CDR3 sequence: CATSDLGGSTDTQYF. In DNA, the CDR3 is TGTGCCACCAGTGATTTGGGAGGTAGCACAGATACGCAGTATTTT.

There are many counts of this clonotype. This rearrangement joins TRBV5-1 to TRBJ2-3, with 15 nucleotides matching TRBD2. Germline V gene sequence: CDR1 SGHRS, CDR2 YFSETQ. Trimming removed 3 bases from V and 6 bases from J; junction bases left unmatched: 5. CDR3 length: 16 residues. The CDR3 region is CASSSGLAGGFDTQYF. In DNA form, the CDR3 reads TGCGCCAGCAGCTCAGGACTAGCGGGAGGGTTTGATACGCAGTATTTT. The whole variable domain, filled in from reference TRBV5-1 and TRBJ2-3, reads KAGVTQTPRYLIKTRGQQVTLSCSPISGHRSVSWYQQTPGQGLQFLFEYFSETQRNKGNFPGRFSGRQFSNSRSEMNVSTLELGDSALYLCASSSGLAGGFDTQYFGPGTRLTVL.

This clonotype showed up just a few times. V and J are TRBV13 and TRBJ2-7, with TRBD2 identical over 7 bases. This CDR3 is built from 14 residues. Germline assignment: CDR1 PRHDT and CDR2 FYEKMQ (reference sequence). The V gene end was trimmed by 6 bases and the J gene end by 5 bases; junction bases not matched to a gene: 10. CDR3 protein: CASRRLGGNNEQYF. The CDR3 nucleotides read TGTGCCAGCAGGCGTCTGGGAGGGAACAACGAGCAGTACTTC.

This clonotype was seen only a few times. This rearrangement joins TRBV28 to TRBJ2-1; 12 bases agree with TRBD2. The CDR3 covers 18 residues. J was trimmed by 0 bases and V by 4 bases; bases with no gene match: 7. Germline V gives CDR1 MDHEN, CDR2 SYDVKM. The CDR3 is CASSSNTGLAGSYNEQFF. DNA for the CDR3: TGTGCCAGCAGTTCGAACACGGGACTAGCGGGCTCCTACAATGAGCAGTTCTTC.

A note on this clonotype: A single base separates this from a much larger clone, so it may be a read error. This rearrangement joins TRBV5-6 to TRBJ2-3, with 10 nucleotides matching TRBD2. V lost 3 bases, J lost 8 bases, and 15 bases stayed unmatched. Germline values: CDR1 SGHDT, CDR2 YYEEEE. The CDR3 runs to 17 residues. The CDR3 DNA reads TGTGCCAGCAGCTCGGATGGACTAGCGGTCACAGATAGTACGCAGTATTTT. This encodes CASSSDGLAVTDSTQYF.

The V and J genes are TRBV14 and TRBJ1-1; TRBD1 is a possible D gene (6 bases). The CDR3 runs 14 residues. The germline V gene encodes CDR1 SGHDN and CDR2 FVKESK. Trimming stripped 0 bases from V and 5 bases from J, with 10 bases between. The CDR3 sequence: CASSQEGGLTEAFF. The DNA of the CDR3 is TGTGCCAGCAGCCAAGAGGGGGGGCTGACTGAAGCTTTCTTT.

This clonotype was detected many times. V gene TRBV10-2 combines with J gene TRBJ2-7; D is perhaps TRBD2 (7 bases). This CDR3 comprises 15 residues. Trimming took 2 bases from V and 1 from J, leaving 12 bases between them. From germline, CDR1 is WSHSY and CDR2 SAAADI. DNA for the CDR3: TGCGCCAGCAGTGAGAGGGGGGGGAGGTCCTACGAGCAGTACTTC. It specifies CASSERGGRSYEQYF.

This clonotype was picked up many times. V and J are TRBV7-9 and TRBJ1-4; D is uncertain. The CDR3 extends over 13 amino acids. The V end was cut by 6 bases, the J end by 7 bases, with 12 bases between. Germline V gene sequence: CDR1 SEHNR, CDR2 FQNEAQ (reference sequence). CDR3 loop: CASSPQAVEKLFF. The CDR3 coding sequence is TGTGCCAGCAGTCCTCAGGCGGTTGAAAAACTGTTTTTT.

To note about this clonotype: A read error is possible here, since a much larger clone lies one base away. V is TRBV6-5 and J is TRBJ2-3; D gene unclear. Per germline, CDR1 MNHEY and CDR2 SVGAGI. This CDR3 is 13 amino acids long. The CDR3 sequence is CASSHSLPDTQYF. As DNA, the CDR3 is TGTGCCAGCAGTCACTCGCTCCCAGATACGCAGTATTTT.